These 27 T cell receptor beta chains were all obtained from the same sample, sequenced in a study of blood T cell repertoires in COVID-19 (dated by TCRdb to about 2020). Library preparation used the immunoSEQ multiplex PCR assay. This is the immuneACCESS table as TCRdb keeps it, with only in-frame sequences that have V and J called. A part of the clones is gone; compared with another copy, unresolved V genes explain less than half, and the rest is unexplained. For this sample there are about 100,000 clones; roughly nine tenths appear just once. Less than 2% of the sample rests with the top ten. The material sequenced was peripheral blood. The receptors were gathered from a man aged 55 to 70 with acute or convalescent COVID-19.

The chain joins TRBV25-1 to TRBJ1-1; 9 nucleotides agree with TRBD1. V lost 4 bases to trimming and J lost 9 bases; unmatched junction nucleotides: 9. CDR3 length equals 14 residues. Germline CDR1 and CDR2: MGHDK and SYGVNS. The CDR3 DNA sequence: TGTGCCAGCAGTGCGAGTCCCGGGACAGGGAAAGCTTTCTTT. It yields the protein CASSASPGTGKAFF. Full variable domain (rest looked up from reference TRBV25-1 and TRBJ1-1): EADIYQTPRYLVIGTGKKITLECSQTMGHDKMYWYQQDPGMELHLIHYSYGVNSTEKGDLSSESTVSRIRTEHFPLTLESARPSHTSQYLCASSASPGTGKAFFGQGTRLTVV.

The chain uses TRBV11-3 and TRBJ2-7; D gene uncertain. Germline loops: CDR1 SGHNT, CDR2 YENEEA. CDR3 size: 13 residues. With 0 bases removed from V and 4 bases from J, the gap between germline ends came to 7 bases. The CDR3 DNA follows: TGTGCCAGCAGCTTAGACCCAGTTTACGAGCAGTACTTC. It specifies CASSLDPVYEQYF.

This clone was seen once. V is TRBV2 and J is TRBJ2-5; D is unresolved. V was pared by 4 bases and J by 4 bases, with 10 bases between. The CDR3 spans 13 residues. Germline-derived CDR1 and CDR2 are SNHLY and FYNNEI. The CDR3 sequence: CASSVGPGETQYF. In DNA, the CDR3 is TGTGCCAGCAGTGTAGGCCCGGGAGAGACCCAGTACTTC. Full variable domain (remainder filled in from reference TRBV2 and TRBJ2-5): EPEVTQTPSHQVTQMGQEVILRCVPISNHLYFYWYRQILGQKVEFLVSFYNNEISEKSEIFDDQFSVERPDGSNFTLKIRSTKLEDSAMYFCASSVGPGETQYFGPGTRLLVL.

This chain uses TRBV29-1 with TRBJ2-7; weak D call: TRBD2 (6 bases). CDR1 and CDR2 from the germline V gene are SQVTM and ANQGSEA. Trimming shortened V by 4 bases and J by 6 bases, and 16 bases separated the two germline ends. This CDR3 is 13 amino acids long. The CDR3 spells CSVVAGPGGEQYF. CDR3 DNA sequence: TGCAGCGTTGTAGCAGGTCCCGGGGGCGAGCAGTACTTC.

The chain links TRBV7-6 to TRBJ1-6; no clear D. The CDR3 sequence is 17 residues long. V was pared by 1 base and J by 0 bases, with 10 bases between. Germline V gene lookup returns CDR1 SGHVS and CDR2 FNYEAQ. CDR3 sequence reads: CASSLVGGSSYNSPLHF. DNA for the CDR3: TGTGCCAGCAGCTTAGTGGGAGGGTCCTCCTATAATTCACCCCTCCACTTT.

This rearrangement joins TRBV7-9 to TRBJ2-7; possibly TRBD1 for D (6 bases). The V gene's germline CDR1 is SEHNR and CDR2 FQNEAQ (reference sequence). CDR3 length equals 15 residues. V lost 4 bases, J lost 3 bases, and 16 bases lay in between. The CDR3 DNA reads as TGTGCCAGCAGCTCCCCGACAGGCTCAGGCTACGAGCAGTACTTC. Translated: CASSSPTGSGYEQYF.

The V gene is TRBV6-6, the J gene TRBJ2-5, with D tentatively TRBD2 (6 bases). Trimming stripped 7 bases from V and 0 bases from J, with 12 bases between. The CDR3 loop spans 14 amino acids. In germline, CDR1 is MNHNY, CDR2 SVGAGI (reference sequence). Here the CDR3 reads CASKSGGNQETQYF. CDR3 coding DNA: TGTGCCAGCAAATCCGGCGGGAACCAAGAGACCCAGTACTTC.

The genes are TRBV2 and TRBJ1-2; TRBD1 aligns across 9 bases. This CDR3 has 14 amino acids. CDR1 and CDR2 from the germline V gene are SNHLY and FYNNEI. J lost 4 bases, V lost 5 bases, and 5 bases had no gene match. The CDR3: CASSPGQGGYGYTF. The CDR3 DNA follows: TGTGCCAGCAGTCCGGGACAGGGCGGCTATGGCTACACCTTC.

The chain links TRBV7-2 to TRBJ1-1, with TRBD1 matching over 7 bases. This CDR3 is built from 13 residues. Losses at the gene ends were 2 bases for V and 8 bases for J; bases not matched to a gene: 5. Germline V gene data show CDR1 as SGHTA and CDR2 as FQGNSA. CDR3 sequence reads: CASSLYDRAEAFF. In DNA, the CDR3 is TGTGCCAGCAGCTTATACGACAGGGCCGAAGCTTTCTTT.

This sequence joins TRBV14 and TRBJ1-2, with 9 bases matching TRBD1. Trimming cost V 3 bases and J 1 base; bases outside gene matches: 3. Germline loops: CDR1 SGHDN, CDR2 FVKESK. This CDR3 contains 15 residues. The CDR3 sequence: CASSQTGGINYGYTF. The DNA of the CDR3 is TGTGCCAGCAGCCAGACAGGGGGGATTAACTATGGCTACACCTTC.

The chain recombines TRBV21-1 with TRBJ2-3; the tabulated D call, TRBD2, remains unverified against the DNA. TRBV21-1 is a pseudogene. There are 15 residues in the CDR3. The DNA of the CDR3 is TGTGCCAGCAGCAAAGTAACTAGTAGGTCAGATACGCAGTATTTT. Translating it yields CASSKVTSRSDTQYF.

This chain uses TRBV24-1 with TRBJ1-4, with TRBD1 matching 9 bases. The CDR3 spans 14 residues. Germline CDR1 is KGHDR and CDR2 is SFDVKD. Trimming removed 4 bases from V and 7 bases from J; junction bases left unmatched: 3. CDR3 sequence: CATSEGTGFEKLFF. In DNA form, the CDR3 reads TGTGCCACCAGTGAAGGGACAGGGTTTGAAAAACTGTTTTTT.

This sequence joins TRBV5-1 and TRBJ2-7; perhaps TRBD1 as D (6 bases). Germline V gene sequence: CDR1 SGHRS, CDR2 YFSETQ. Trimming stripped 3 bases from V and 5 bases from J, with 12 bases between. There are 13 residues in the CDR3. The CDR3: CASSSTGPDEQYF. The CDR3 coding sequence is TGCGCCAGCAGCTCGACAGGACCCGACGAGCAGTACTTC.

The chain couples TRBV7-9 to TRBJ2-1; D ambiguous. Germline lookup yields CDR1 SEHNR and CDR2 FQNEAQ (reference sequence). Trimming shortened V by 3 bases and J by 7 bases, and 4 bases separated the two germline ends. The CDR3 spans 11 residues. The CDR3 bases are TGTGCCAGCAGCTTCGTAAATGAGCAGTTCTTC. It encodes CASSFVNEQFF.

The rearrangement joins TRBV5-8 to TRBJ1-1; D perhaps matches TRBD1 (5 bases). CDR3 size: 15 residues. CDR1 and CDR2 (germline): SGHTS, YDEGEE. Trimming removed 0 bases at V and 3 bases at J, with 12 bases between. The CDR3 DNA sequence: TGTGCCAGCAGCTTGGGACAGTGGGGCTACACTGAAGCTTTCTTT. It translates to CASSLGQWGYTEAFF.

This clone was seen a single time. The CDR3 protein is CSATGQETQYF. As DNA, the CDR3 is TGCAGTGCGACAGGGCAAGAGACCCAGTACTTC. This rearrangement joins TRBV20-1 to TRBJ2-5, with 7 bases fitting TRBD1. The CDR3 sequence is 11 residues long. Trimming took 6 bases from V and 2 from J; bases not matched to a gene: 0. Germline V gene sequence: CDR1 DFQATT, CDR2 SNEGSKA (reference sequence).

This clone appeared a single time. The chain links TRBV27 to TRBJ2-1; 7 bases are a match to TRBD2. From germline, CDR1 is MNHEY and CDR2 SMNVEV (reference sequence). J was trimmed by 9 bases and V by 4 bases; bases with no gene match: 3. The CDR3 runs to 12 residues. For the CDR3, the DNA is TGTGCCAGCAGTTCCGGACTAGGTGAGCAGTTCTTC. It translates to CASSSGLGEQFF.

This CDR3 reads CATSEVRPGFLHF. In nucleotides, the CDR3 is TGTGCCACCAGTGAGGTCCGACCAGGGTTCCTCCACTTT. The chain recombines TRBV24-1 with TRBJ1-6, with a possible D match to TRBD1 (5 bases). The CDR3 spans 13 residues. Germline CDR1 and CDR2: KGHDR and SFDVKD. The V end lost 4 bases, the J end lost 15 bases, and 15 bases lay between the germline ends.

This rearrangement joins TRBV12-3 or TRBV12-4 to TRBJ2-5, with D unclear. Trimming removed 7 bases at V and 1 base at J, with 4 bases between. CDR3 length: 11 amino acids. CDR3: CASTVQETQYF. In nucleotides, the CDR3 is TGTGCCAGCACTGTCCAAGAGACCCAGTACTTC.

The CDR3 DNA is TGTGCCAGCAGCTTAAACACCTTAAACACCGGGGAGCTGTTTTTT. Translated, it gives CASSLNTLNTGELFF. V usage is TRBV11-2 and J usage is TRBJ2-2; D call uncertain. CDR1 and CDR2 from the germline V gene are SGHAT and FQNNGV. Trimming cost V 2 bases and J 2 bases, with 9 bases left between them. The CDR3 sequence is 15 residues long.

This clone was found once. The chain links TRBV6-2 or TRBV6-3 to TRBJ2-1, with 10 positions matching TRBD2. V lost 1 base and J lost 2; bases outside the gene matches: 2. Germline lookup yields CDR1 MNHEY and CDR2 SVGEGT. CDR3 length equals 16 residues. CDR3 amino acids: CASSYWLAGAYNEQFF. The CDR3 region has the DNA TGTGCCAGCAGTTACTGGCTAGCGGGGGCCTACAATGAGCAGTTCTTC.

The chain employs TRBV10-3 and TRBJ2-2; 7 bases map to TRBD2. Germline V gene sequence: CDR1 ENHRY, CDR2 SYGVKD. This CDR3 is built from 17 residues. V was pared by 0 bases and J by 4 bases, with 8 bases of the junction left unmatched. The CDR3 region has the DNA TGTGCCATCAGTGAGTCAGGGCTAGCGGAGGGCACCGGGGAGCTGTTTTTT. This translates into CAISESGLAEGTGELFF.

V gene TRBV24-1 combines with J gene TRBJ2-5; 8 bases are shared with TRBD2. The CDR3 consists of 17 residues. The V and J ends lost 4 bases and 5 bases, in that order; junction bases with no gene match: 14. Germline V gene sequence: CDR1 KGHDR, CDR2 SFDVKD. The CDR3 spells CATSDLGSGTRSETQYF. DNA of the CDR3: TGTGCCACCAGTGACCTGGGTAGCGGGACCCGCTCGGAGACCCAGTACTTC.

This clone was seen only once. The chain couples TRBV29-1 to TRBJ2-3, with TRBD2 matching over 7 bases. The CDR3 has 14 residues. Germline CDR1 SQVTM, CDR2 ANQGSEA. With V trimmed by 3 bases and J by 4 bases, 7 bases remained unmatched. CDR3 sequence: CSVDPRGGSDTQYF. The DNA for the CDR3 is TGCAGCGTTGACCCGCGGGGAGGGTCAGATACGCAGTATTTT.

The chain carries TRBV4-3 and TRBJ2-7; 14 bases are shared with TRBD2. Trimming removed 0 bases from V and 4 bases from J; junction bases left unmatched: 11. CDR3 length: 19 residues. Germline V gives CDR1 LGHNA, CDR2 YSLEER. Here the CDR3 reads CASSQEVQGTSGRGYEQYF. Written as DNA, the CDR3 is TGCGCCAGCAGCCAAGAGGTTCAGGGGACTAGCGGGAGAGGGTACGAGCAGTACTTC.

CDR3 sequence (DNA): TGTGCCAGCAGTTCCCGACAGGAAAGGGAAAAACTGTTTTTT. Protein: CASSSRQEREKLFF. The chain is built from TRBV6-2 or TRBV6-3 and TRBJ1-4, with D possibly TRBD1 on 6 matching bases. The V and J ends lost 4 bases and 8 bases respectively, with 14 bases between them. Germline assignment: CDR1 MNHEY and CDR2 SVGEGT. This CDR3 is 14 amino acids long.

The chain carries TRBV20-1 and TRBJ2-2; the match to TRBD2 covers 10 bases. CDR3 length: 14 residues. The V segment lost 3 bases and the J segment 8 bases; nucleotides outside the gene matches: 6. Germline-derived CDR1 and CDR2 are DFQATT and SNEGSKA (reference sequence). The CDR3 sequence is CSASRASGRGELFF. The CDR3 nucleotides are TGCAGTGCTAGTAGGGCTAGCGGGAGAGGGGAGCTGTTTTTT.